The 24 T cell receptor beta chains presented below share a single source sample, sequenced in a study of T cell responses to AZD1222 COVID-19 vaccine. TCRdb keeps only in-frame clones here, not all; method: immunoSEQ multiplex PCR. The sample lists 100,000 to 150,000 clones; about 89% were seen once. The starting material was peripheral blood, obtained on day 0 of AZD1222 vaccination. The source of these receptors is an adult in good health.

This chain joins TRBV30 and TRBJ1-1; D is possibly TRBD1 (5 bases). This CDR3 has 14 amino acids. Germline assignment: CDR1 GTSNPN and CDR2 SVGIG (reference sequence). V lost 4 bases and J 1 base, leaving 13 bases between the germline ends. The CDR3: CAWNQAGTNTEAFF. The CDR3, as DNA: TGTGCCTGGAATCAGGCTGGGACGAACACTGAAGCTTTCTTT.

This rearrangement joins TRBV19 to TRBJ1-2; no clear D gene. The germline V and J ends were trimmed by 7 bases and 3 bases, with 18 bases remaining between them. CDR1 and CDR2 (germline): LNHDA, SQIVND (reference sequence). There are 15 residues in the CDR3. In nucleotides, the CDR3 is TGTGCCAGTACGGGCCAGGCAGCTGGGGACTATGGCTACACCTTC. Its translation: CASTGQAAGDYGYTF.

CDR3 coding DNA: TGTGCCAGCAGTTTCGGCCCGGGACAGAATTCACCCCTCCACTTT. It yields the protein CASSFGPGQNSPLHF. The chain uses TRBV28 and TRBJ1-6; TRBD1 matches 7 bases. The CDR3 contains 15 residues. The junction had 6 bases not matched to a gene; V was cut back by 3 bases and J by 7 bases. Germline CDR1 is MDHEN and CDR2 is SYDVKM.

This sequence joins TRBV19 and TRBJ1-4; D uncertain. V gave up 3 bases and J gave up 6 bases, with 17 bases separating them. The CDR3 has 16 residues. The germline gives CDR1 LNHDA, CDR2 SQIVND (reference sequence). The CDR3 coding sequence is TGTGCCAGTAGTATCTGGATAAAAGGACGTGATGAAAAACTGTTTTTT. Amino acids: CASSIWIKGRDEKLFF.

This clone has just a few counts. The chain couples TRBV20-1 to TRBJ2-4; 7 bases align to TRBD2. Per germline, CDR1 DFQATT and CDR2 SNEGSKA (reference sequence). The CDR3 sequence is 11 residues long. V gave up 5 bases and J gave up 9 bases; unmatched junction bases: 4. CDR3 nucleotides: TGCAGTGCTGGTCCGGGAGGCATTCAGTACTTC. Protein: CSAGPGGIQYF.

The chain combines TRBV14 with TRBJ2-7, with a weak D call TRBD1 (5 bases). Germline V lookup: CDR1 SGHDN, CDR2 FVKESK. Between the trimmed V and J ends, which lost 2 bases and 8 bases, there was a span of 7 bases. This CDR3 is built from 11 residues. DNA for the CDR3: TGTGCCAGCAGCCAACAGGGCCAGCAGTACTTC. Its protein is CASSQQGQQYF.

This sequence joins TRBV28 and TRBJ2-3; 9 positions match TRBD1. CDR3 length: 16 residues. In germline, CDR1 is MDHEN, CDR2 SYDVKM. The junction had 10 bases not matched to a gene; V was cut back by 5 bases and J by 4 bases. The CDR3 nucleotides are TGTGCCAGCAGTCCAAACGGACAGGGGATTTCAGATACGCAGTATTTT. This gives the protein CASSPNGQGISDTQYF. The whole variable domain, filled in from reference TRBV28 and TRBJ2-3, reads DVKVTQSSRYLVKRTGEKVFLECVQDMDHENMFWYRQDPGLGLRLIYFSYDVKMKEKGDIPEGYSVSREKKERFSLILESASTNQTSMYLCASSPNGQGISDTQYFGPGTRLTVL.

V is TRBV15 and J is TRBJ2-1; no reliable D call. Trimming left V 5 bases short and J 4 bases short, with 9 bases between. Per germline, CDR1 LNHNV and CDR2 YYDKDF (reference sequence). This CDR3 has 13 amino acids. The CDR3 reads CATSSKIYNEQFF. The CDR3 DNA reads as TGTGCCACCAGCTCAAAGATTTACAATGAGCAGTTCTTC.

The chain has TRBV6-5 and TRBJ1-3, with D hard to call. CDR1 MNHEY and CDR2 SVGAGI come from the germline V gene. This CDR3 has 16 residues. V gave up 4 bases and J gave up 1 base, with 14 bases separating them. This chain's CDR3 is CASSLGGPQSGNTIYF. CDR3 DNA sequence: TGTGCCAGCAGTTTGGGTGGGCCCCAATCTGGAAACACCATATATTTT.

This sequence joins TRBV19 and TRBJ2-1, with D maybe TRBD2 (6 bases). This CDR3 region has 14 residues. Trimming removed 4 bases at V and 0 bases at J, with 7 bases between. CDR1 is LNHDA and CDR2 is SQIVND in the germline V gene (reference sequence). DNA for the CDR3: TGTGCCAGTAGTACCGGGAGCTCCTACAATGAGCAGTTCTTC. It yields the protein CASSTGSSYNEQFF. Looking up the rest from reference TRBV19 and TRBJ2-1 gives the full variable domain: DGGITQSPKYLFRKEGQNVTLSCEQNLNHDAMYWYRQDPGQGLRLIYYSQIVNDFQKGDIAEGYSVSREKKESFPLTVTSAQKNPTAFYLCASSTGSSYNEQFFGPGTRLTVL.

The chain has TRBV30 and TRBJ1-3, with a possible D match to TRBD1 (6 bases). The CDR3 length is 15 residues. Trimming took off 2 bases at V and 1 base at J, with 12 bases between the two ends. Germline V gene sequence: CDR1 GTSNPN, CDR2 SVGIG (reference sequence). CDR3 sequence (DNA): TGTGCCTGGAGTAGGGGGGGCGGTTCTGGAAACACCATATATTTT. Translated: CAWSRGGGSGNTIYF.

V usage is TRBV20-1 and J usage is TRBJ1-4; 9 bases match TRBD1. The CDR3 runs 14 residues. The germline gives CDR1 DFQATT, CDR2 SNEGSKA (reference sequence). Trimming took 3 bases from V and 7 from J; bases not matched to a gene: 6. The CDR3 nucleotides are TGCAGTGCTAGTGAGACAGGGGGTGGTGAAAAACTGTTTTTT. Encoded protein: CSASETGGGEKLFF.

The rearrangement links TRBV9 to TRBJ2-5; 12 nucleotides match TRBD2. Looked up from germline, CDR1 is SGDLS and CDR2 is YYNGEE. V lost 4 bases and J lost 0; bases outside the gene matches: 4. The length of the CDR3 is 16 residues. The chain's CDR3 is CASSRTSGEYQETQYF. Here the CDR3 DNA reads TGTGCCAGCAGCCGGACTAGCGGGGAGTACCAAGAGACCCAGTACTTC.

This chain connects TRBV7-3 to TRBJ2-5; D tentatively fits TRBD1 or TRBD2 (5 bases each). V shed 2 bases and J shed 5 bases, with 18 bases lying between them. CDR1 and CDR2 (germline): SGHTA, FQGTGA. The CDR3 is 16 residues long. CDR3 amino acids: CASSLRGGEGPETQYF. The CDR3 coding sequence is TGTGCCAGCAGCTTACGGGGCGGAGAAGGCCCCGAGACCCAGTACTTC.

The chain recombines TRBV28 with TRBJ1-2, with 8 bases identical to TRBD1. The CDR3 runs 15 residues. Germline CDR1 and CDR2: MDHEN and SYDVKM. Unmatched junction bases numbered 9, after V lost 5 bases and J lost 4 bases. The CDR3 protein is CASSQGQGVVYGYTF. Here the CDR3 DNA reads TGTGCCAGCAGTCAAGGACAGGGCGTTGTCTATGGCTACACCTTC.

DNA for the CDR3: TGTGCCAGCAGCGACCCATACAGGGAAGCTTTCTTT. As protein: CASSDPYREAFF. The gene calls are TRBV14 and TRBJ1-1; D might be TRBD1 (5 bases). There are 12 residues in the CDR3. The germline V gene encodes CDR1 SGHDN and CDR2 FVKESK. V lost 5 bases and J lost 8, with 12 bases in between.

This chain links TRBV30 with TRBJ2-3, with D possibly being TRBD2 (6 bases). Trimming cost V 1 base and J 2 bases, with 13 bases left between them. The CDR3 is 15 residues long. CDR1 GTSNPN and CDR2 SVGIG come from the germline V gene (reference sequence). The CDR3 here is CAWSGLGGVTDTQYF. The CDR3 DNA follows: TGTGCCTGGAGTGGGCTAGGAGGGGTCACAGATACGCAGTATTTT.

The chain uses TRBV30 and TRBJ2-7; 7 bases line up with TRBD1. CDR1 is GTSNPN, CDR2 SVGIG, per germline (reference sequence). V was pared by 6 bases and J by 5 bases, with 7 bases of the junction left unmatched. The CDR3 runs to 12 residues. The CDR3 reads CACNRGWDEQYF. For the CDR3, the DNA is TGTGCCTGTAACAGGGGATGGGACGAGCAGTACTTC.

This chain uses TRBV30 with TRBJ1-6; no clear D gene. The germline CDR1 and CDR2 sequences are GTSNPN and SVGIG (reference sequence). Trimming removed 1 base at V and 7 bases at J, with 8 bases between. CDR3 length: 13 amino acids. The CDR3 protein is CAWSAAQNSPLHF. The CDR3 coding sequence is TGTGCCTGGAGTGCCGCGCAAAATTCACCCCTCCACTTT. Supplemented by reference TRBV30 and TRBJ1-6, the full variable domain reads SQTIHQWPATLVQPVGSPLSLECTVEGTSNPNLYWYRQAAGRGLQLLFYSVGIGQISSEVPQNLSASRPQDRQFILSSKKLLLSDSGFYLCAWSAAQNSPLHFGNGTRLTVT.

The V gene is TRBV7-9, the J gene TRBJ1-1; D remains ambiguous. The CDR3 runs 15 residues. V dropped 5 bases and J dropped 1 base, with 14 bases sitting between them. Germline V gene sequence: CDR1 SEHNR, CDR2 FQNEAQ (reference sequence). CDR3 sequence reads: CASSHLGKRNTEAFF. The CDR3 nucleotides are TGTGCCAGCAGCCACCTGGGGAAGCGGAACACTGAAGCTTTCTTT.

This chain uses TRBV30 with TRBJ2-3; no clear D. Per the germline V gene, CDR1 is GTSNPN and CDR2 is SVGIG (reference sequence). The length of the CDR3 is 13 residues. Trimming cost V 2 bases and J 5 bases, with 11 bases left between them. DNA of the CDR3: TGTGCCTGGAGTTCGCAGGTCTTAGATACGCAGTATTTT. It translates to CAWSSQVLDTQYF.

The chain couples TRBV4-2 to TRBJ2-4; a weak D match, TRBD2 (5 bases). The V end lost 4 bases, the J end lost 4 bases, and 17 bases lay between the germline ends. CDR1 is LGHNA and CDR2 is YNFKEQ in the germline V gene. CDR3 length: 16 amino acids. For the CDR3, the DNA is TGTGCCAGCAGCCCCACCGGGATGTTGGCTAAAAACATTCAGTACTTC. As protein: CASSPTGMLAKNIQYF.

V and J are TRBV30 and TRBJ1-1; D gene unclear. The V and J ends lost 1 base and 2 bases respectively, with 11 bases between them. Looked up from germline, CDR1 is GTSNPN and CDR2 is SVGIG (reference sequence). The CDR3 sequence is 14 residues long. The CDR3 loop is CAWSAGLSNTEAFF. The CDR3 DNA reads as TGTGCCTGGAGTGCGGGCCTTAGTAACACTGAAGCTTTCTTT. Complete variable domain (other parts from reference TRBV30 and TRBJ1-1): SQTIHQWPATLVQPVGSPLSLECTVEGTSNPNLYWYRQAAGRGLQLLFYSVGIGQISSEVPQNLSASRPQDRQFILSSKKLLLSDSGFYLCAWSAGLSNTEAFFGQGTRLTVV.

CDR3 in DNA: TGTGCCAGCAGAGGTCCAGGGTTCTACACCTTC. The encoded protein is CASRGPGFYTF. The chain couples TRBV7-9 to TRBJ1-2, with a possible D match to TRBD1 (5 bases). Germline V gene lookup returns CDR1 SEHNR and CDR2 FQNEAQ (reference sequence). This CDR3 comprises 11 residues. V shed 6 bases and J shed 10 bases, with 12 bases lying between them.